These T cell receptor beta chains were read from a single sample in a study of glioma-infiltrating T cells. Via MiXCR, TCRdb re-called the multiplex PCR reads, giving one row per CDR3 protein. The profile shows approximately 89,000 distinct CDR3 sequences, under 30% of them singletons. Sequencing input: glioma tissue, nonneoplastic brain tissue, or PBMCs (not recorded which). These receptors were obtained from a human donor with low-grade glioma or glioblastoma, undergoing nonglioma brain surgery, or in good health (not recorded which). CDR3s include the opening cysteine and the closing phenylalanine or tryptophan. The order of the fields is D gene, clone size, J gene, V gene, CDR3 protein, CDR3 DNA. A D gene is named only where the DNA matches it firmly. Some rows have no size entry. The others give once, few or many, or a class for an expanded clone.

TRBD2	NA	TRBJ2-3	TRBV5-1	CASSHGLGGATSTDTQYF	TGCGCCAGCAGTCACGGACTAGGTGGGGCCACGAGCACAGATACGCAGTATTTT
TRBD2	NA	TRBJ2-1	TRBV24-1	CAASYPNSGGSSYNEQFF	TGTGCCGCCAGTTACCCCAATAGCGGGGGAAGCTCCTACAATGAGCAGTTCTTC
NA	many	TRBJ2-7	TRBV7-2	CASSGGGSAYEQYF	TGTGCCAGCTCCGGGGGCGGGAGCGCGTACGAGCAGTACTTC
NA	many	TRBJ1-2	TRBV20-1	CSARDHVGGYTF	TGCAGTGCTAGAGACCATGTGGGTGGCTACACCTTC
NA	NA	TRBJ1-2	TRBV7-9	CASSLHEAYGYTF	TGTGCCAGCAGCTTGCACGAGGCCTATGGCTACACCTTC
NA	NA	TRBJ2-5	TRBV5-4	CTSSLASASKETQYF	TGTACCAGCAGCTTGGCCTCGGCCTCTAAAGAGACCCAGTACTTC
NA	few	TRBJ1-6	TRBV5-1	CASSLRLNYSPLHF	TGCGCCAGCAGCTTAAGACTGAATTATTCACCCCTCCACTTT
NA	many	TRBJ2-2	TRBV7-2	CASSLDYPGELFF	TGTGCCAGCAGCTTAGACTACCCCGGGGAGCTGTTTTTT
TRBD1	NA	TRBJ1-6	TRBV3-1	CASSRKQGPDSPLHF	TGTGCCAGCAGCCGAAAACAGGGGCCGGATTCACCCCTCCACTTT
NA	few	TRBJ2-7	TRBV11-2	CASSLGFGGLLEQYF	TGTGCCAGCAGCTTAGGATTCGGGGGCCTCCTCGAGCAGTACTTC
NA	NA	TRBJ2-7	TRBV4-1	CASRRQSGTDYEQYF	TGCGCCAGCAGACGCCAGAGCGGGACAGACTACGAGCAGTACTTC
TRBD1	many	TRBJ2-6	TRBV4-1	CASRLGTGSGANVLTF	TGCGCCAGCAGACTTGGGACAGGGTCCGGGGCCAACGTCCTGACTTTC
NA	NA	TRBJ1-3	TRBV7-9	CASQKDGLSGNTIYF	TGTGCCAGCCAGAAGGACGGACTCTCTGGAAACACCATATATTTT
TRBD2	NA	TRBJ2-3	TRBV12-3/TRBV12-4	CASSPGTSGLTDTQYF	TGTGCCAGCAGCCCGGGGACTAGCGGTCTGACAGATACGCAGTATTTT
TRBD1	many	TRBJ2-3	TRBV6-1	CASSLGQVPTDTQYF	TGTGCCAGCAGTCTCGGACAGGTGCCCACAGATACGCAGTATTTT
NA	NA	TRBJ2-5	TRBV6-1	CASAPELQETQYF	TGTGCCAGCGCACCTGAGCTTCAAGAGACCCAGTACTTC
NA	NA	TRBJ2-7	TRBV19	CASSIRPRSYEQYF	TGTGCCAGTAGTATACGACCAAGGAGCTACGAGCAGTACTTC
NA	many	TRBJ1-2	TRBV4-2	CASSQDLASSNYGYTF	TGTGCCAGCAGCCAAGATTTGGCCAGCTCTAACTATGGCTACACCTTC
NA	few	TRBJ2-3	TRBV12-3/TRBV12-4	CASTTWSADTQYF	TGTGCCAGCACTACATGGAGTGCAGATACGCAGTATTTT
TRBD1	few	TRBJ1-6	TRBV2	CASRNQQGARNSPLHF	TGTGCCAGCAGGAACCAACAGGGGGCCCGAAATTCACCCCTCCACTTT
TRBD1	NA	TRBJ2-7	TRBV5-4	CASSPDRGYEQYF	TGTGCCAGCAGCCCGGACAGGGGTTACGAGCAGTACTTC
NA	many	TRBJ1-5	TRBV27	CASSSQGGYYSNQPQHF	TGTGCCAGCAGTTCCCAGGGAGGGTACTATAGCAATCAGCCCCAGCATTTT
NA	NA	TRBJ2-7	TRBV18	CASSPVGGVYEQYF	TGTGCCAGCTCACCAGTCGGGGGAGTATACGAGCAGTACTTC
TRBD2	many	TRBJ2-1	TRBV7-6	CASSLSPSGSYNEQFF	TGTGCCAGCAGCTTATCACCTAGCGGTTCCTACAATGAGCAGTTCTTC
TRBD1	many	TRBJ1-4	TRBV18	CASSPGPGQPEKLFF	TGTGCCAGCTCACCCGGTCCGGGACAGCCTGAAAAACTGTTTTTT
NA	NA	TRBJ2-1	TRBV7-2	CASSLVLYNEQFF	TGTGCCAGCAGCTTAGTACTATACAATGAGCAGTTCTTC
NA	many	TRBJ2-7	TRBV4-1	CASSRQGGPGSYEQYF	TGCGCCAGCAGCCGGCAGGGGGGTCCCGGGTCCTACGAGCAGTACTTC
NA	many	TRBJ2-1	TRBV7-2	CASSRGGTYNEQFF	TGTGCCAGCAGCCGAGGGGGGACCTACAATGAGCAGTTCTTC
TRBD2	many	TRBJ2-3	TRBV20-1	CSARGRAGGALDTQYF	TGCAGTGCTAGAGGCCGAGCGGGGGGAGCACTGGATACGCAGTATTTT
NA	many	TRBJ1-4	TRBV20-1	CSASPPQSPNEKLFF	TGCAGTGCTAGCCCTCCACAGTCCCCTAATGAAAAACTGTTTTTT
TRBD2	many	TRBJ2-7	TRBV28	CASNSIAGSSYEQYF	TGTGCCAGCAATTCGATAGCGGGGAGCTCCTACGAGCAGTACTTC
TRBD2	many	TRBJ2-5	TRBV20-1	CSARKGLGLETQYF	TGCAGTGCTAGAAAGGGACTAGGGCTGGAGACCCAGTACTTC
TRBD1	many	TRBJ2-7	TRBV27	CASSLDRGHYEQYF	TGTGCCAGCAGCCTAGACAGGGGGCACTACGAGCAGTACTTC
NA	many	TRBJ1-5	TRBV7-9	CASSFGSDSNQPQHF	TGTGCCAGCAGCTTCGGGAGCGATAGCAATCAGCCCCAGCATTTT
NA	few	TRBJ2-7	TRBV7-9	CASSIASTAYEQYF	TGTGCCAGCAGCATAGCGTCCACAGCCTACGAGCAGTACTTC
NA	many	TRBJ1-1	TRBV20-1	CSARTVNTEAFF	TGCAGTGCTCGGACGGTGAACACTGAAGCTTTCTTT
NA	many	TRBJ1-6	TRBV6-1	CASRMTFSSYNSPLHF	TGTGCCAGCAGGATGACGTTCAGCTCCTATAATTCACCCCTCCACTTT
NA	NA	TRBJ2-3	TRBV7-2	CASSLEASGGTDTQYF	TGTGCCAGCAGCTTAGAGGCGAGCGGCGGCACAGATACGCAGTATTTT
NA	NA	TRBJ1-5	TRBV20-1	CSSRDPRGRGDQPQHF	TGCAGTTCTAGAGATCCCCGGGGCCGGGGAGATCAGCCCCAGCATTTT
NA	many	TRBJ2-3	TRBV3-1	CASSQALTQYF	TGTGCCAGCAGCCAAGCCCTCACGCAGTATTTT
TRBD1	many	TRBJ1-2	TRBV28	CASSLVQDRVGGYTF	TGTGCCAGCAGTTTGGTACAGGACAGGGTGGGTGGCTACACCTTC
TRBD2	NA	TRBJ2-1	TRBV6-4	CAGSLLAGGNNEQFF	TGTGCCGGCAGCCTACTAGCGGGAGGGAACAATGAGCAGTTCTTC
TRBD2	many	TRBJ2-1	TRBV20-1	CSADSTSGRVNEQFF	TGCAGTGCGGACTCGACTAGCGGGAGGGTCAATGAGCAGTTCTTC
NA	NA	TRBJ1-2	TRBV5-4	CASSFSVSYGYTF	TGTGCCAGCAGCTTCTCGGTTTCCTATGGCTACACCTTC
NA	few	TRBJ2-1	TRBV19	CASSIDLAPYNEQFF	TGTGCCAGTAGTATAGATCTAGCGCCTTACAATGAGCAGTTCTTC
TRBD1	NA	TRBJ2-5	TRBV5-1	CASSRTGTGNLVETQYF	TGCGCCAGCAGCAGGACCGGGACAGGGAATCTAGTGGAGACCCAGTACTTC
NA	few	TRBJ1-5	TRBV14	CATLPSRRTGARGGNQPQHF	TGTGCCACCCTGCCAAGTAGGCGGACGGGGGCCAGGGGTGGCAATCAGCCCCAGCATTTT